This is a list of T cell receptor beta chains from one sample in a study of blood T cells in healthy people across ages. In TCRdb, the 5' RACE reads were re-called with MiXCR into one record per CDR3 protein. There are fewer than 2,000,000 distinct CDR3 sequences in the sample; roughly 43% occur only once, and around 23% lies in the top ten. The sequencing input was blood. The receptors were gathered from a human donor in good health. Both conserved end residues are part of each CDR3. The D gene is left open where the match is weak. Expanded clones are given a class, and other clones once, few, many or no size at all.

clone size	V gene	D gene	J gene	CDR3 protein	CDR3 DNA
-	TRBV7-2	TRBD1	TRBJ2-5	CASSPWGTGEETQYF	TGTGCCAGCAGCCCATGGGGGACAGGGGAAGAGACCCAGTACTTC
-	TRBV27	TRBD2	TRBJ2-7	CAGSLSPSGGEQYF	TGTGCCGGCAGTTTATCCCCGTCGGGGGGCGAGCAGTACTTC
few	TRBV20-1	-	TRBJ1-4	CSARDVLHQTNEKLFF	TGCAGTGCTAGAGATGTGTTGCATCAAACTAATGAAAAACTGTTTTTT
-	TRBV12-3/TRBV12-4	-	TRBJ2-7	CASSSQGLRFSYEQYF	TGTGCCAGCAGTTCCCAGGGACTCAGATTCTCCTACGAGCAGTACTTC
-	TRBV20-1	TRBD2	TRBJ2-3	CSAPGGTSGGGSTDTQYF	TGCAGTGCTCCCGGCGGGACTAGCGGGGGGGGGTCCACAGATACGCAGTATTTT
-	TRBV4-3	-	TRBJ1-6	CASSQAQDSPLHF	TGCGCCAGCAGCCAAGCACAGGATTCACCCCTCCACTTT
-	TRBV7-2	-	TRBJ2-3	CASSRQRRPTETQYF	TGTGCCAGCAGCCGACAGCGTCGGCCCACAGAAACGCAGTATTTT
-	TRBV15	-	TRBJ1-1	CATSKPNRDGYTEAFF	TGTGCCACCAGCAAGCCAAACCGGGACGGATACACTGAAGCTTTCTTT
-	TRBV20-1	-	TRBJ2-5	CSARGHYQETQYF	TGCAGTGCTAGAGGGCATTACCAAGAGACCCAGTACTTC
-	TRBV3-1	TRBD2	TRBJ2-7	CASSLGGDTLSYEQYF	TGTGCCAGCAGCCTTGGGGGGGATACCCTCTCCTACGAGCAGTACTTC
-	TRBV20-1	-	TRBJ2-5	CSAEQGTQYF	TGCAGTGCCGAGCAAGGGACCCAGTACTTC
-	TRBV4-3	-	TRBJ2-4	CASSQYARELTRNIQYF	TGCGCCAGCAGCCAATACGCTAGGGAATTAACCAGAAACATTCAGTACTTC
few	TRBV4-3	TRBD1	TRBJ2-1	CASSHGTGFQFF	TGCGCCAGCAGCCACGGGACAGGGTTCCAGTTCTTC
-	TRBV12-3/TRBV12-4	TRBD1	TRBJ2-1	CASSLTGGAMNEQFF	TGTGCCAGCAGTCTAACAGGGGGCGCCATGAATGAGCAGTTCTTC
few	TRBV7-6	TRBD1	TRBJ1-4	CASSLAQGATNEKLFF	TGTGCCAGCAGCTTAGCACAGGGGGCAACTAATGAAAAACTGTTTTTT
-	TRBV7-2	TRBD1	TRBJ2-7	CASSLQGTGSYEQYF	TGTGCCAGCAGCCTTCAAGGGACAGGGTCCTACGAGCAGTACTTC
-	TRBV9	-	TRBJ2-3	CASEQYSTDTQYF	TGTGCCAGTGAACAGTACAGCACAGATACGCAGTATTTT
-	TRBV6-6	-	TRBJ1-2	CASSYAALDGYTF	TGTGCCAGCAGTTACGCCGCCCTAGATGGCTACACCTTC
-	TRBV7-6	-	TRBJ2-5	CASSWESTVKYQETQYF	TGTGCCAGCAGCTGGGAGTCGACAGTGAAGTACCAAGAGACCCAGTACTTC
-	TRBV27	-	TRBJ2-1	CASSFPGGAHNEQFF	TGTGCCAGCAGTTTCCCGGGGGGCGCGCACAATGAGCAGTTCTTC
few	TRBV5-6	-	TRBJ2-3	CASSSALVASTDTQYF	TGTGCCAGCAGCTCAGCCCTGGTCGCCAGCACAGATACGCAGTATTTT
-	TRBV6-5	TRBD2	TRBJ2-7	CASSYGLAGLPSSYNEQYF	TGTGCCAGCAGTTACGGACTAGCGGGACTTCCGAGCTCCTACAATGAGCAGTACTTC
few	TRBV14	TRBD2	TRBJ2-1	CASSLVGRGGYNEQFF	TGTGCCAGCAGCTTAGTGGGGAGGGGAGGATACAATGAGCAGTTCTTC
once	TRBV6-5	TRBD1	TRBJ2-7	CSSSYGDRGYEQYF	TGTTCCAGCAGTTACGGGGACAGGGGCTACGAGCAGTACTTC
-	TRBV4-3	TRBD2	TRBJ2-3	CASSPLASGGSDTQYF	TGCGCCAGCAGCCCTCTCGCTAGCGGGGGCTCAGATACGCAGTATTTT
-	TRBV5-6	TRBD1	TRBJ1-1	CASSLYRGNEAFF	TGTGCCAGCAGCTTGTACAGGGGGAATGAAGCTTTCTTT
few	TRBV7-2	TRBD1	TRBJ2-5	CASSPLGQGQWETQYF	TGTGCCAGCAGCCCCCTCGGACAGGGACAGTGGGAGACCCAGTACTTC
few	TRBV29-1	-	TRBJ1-2	CSVEQAFLAAYGYTF	TGCAGCGTTGAACAGGCTTTTTTAGCAGCCTATGGCTACACCTTC
-	TRBV18	TRBD2	TRBJ2-3	CASSPHPAGGYEQYF	TGTGCCAGCTCACCACATCCAGCGGGGGGATACGAGCAGTATTTT
-	TRBV7-9	TRBD1	TRBJ2-5	CASSPARDRGETQYF	TGTGCCAGCAGCCCAGCCCGGGACAGGGGAGAGACCCAGTACTTC
-	TRBV7-2	-	TRBJ2-2	CASNEGVNTGELFF	TGTGCCAGCAACGAGGGGGTGAATACCGGGGAGCTGTTTTTT
few	TRBV29-1	-	TRBJ2-3	CSVVLGDRTTDTQYF	TGCAGCGTTGTGTTGGGCGACAGAACCACAGATACGCAGTATTTT
-	TRBV6-6	-	TRBJ2-7	CASTKQGYEQYF	TGTGCCAGCACCAAACAGGGATACGAGCAGTACTTC
-	TRBV5-1	-	TRBJ1-1	CASSLDRAPFTEAFF	TGCGCCAGCAGCTTGGATCGGGCCCCCTTTACTGAAGCTTTCTTT
-	TRBV9	-	TRBJ2-5	CASSVVTGEGVTQYF	TGTGCCAGCAGCGTAGTGACAGGGGAGGGAGTGACCCAGTACTTC
few	TRBV6-5	-	TRBJ1-5	CASSPYSRNQPQHF	TGTGCCAGCAGTCCGTACAGTCGCAATCAGCCCCAGCATTTT
-	TRBV28	TRBD1	TRBJ1-4	CASRAPRTGSEKLFF	TGTGCCAGCAGAGCCCCGAGGACAGGGAGCGAAAAACTGTTTTTT
-	TRBV2	TRBD1	TRBJ1-6	CASRRGRGNLIGNSPLHF	TGTGCCAGCCGGCGGGGCAGGGGGAATCTTATCGGTAATTCACCCCTCCACTTT
-	TRBV3-1	-	TRBJ2-7	CASSTSGQGGYEQYF	TGTGCCAGCAGCACGAGTGGGCAGGGCGGCTACGAGCAGTACTTC
-	TRBV7-6	-	TRBJ2-5	CASSLETGEMKETQYF	TGTGCCAGCAGCTTAGAAACCGGGGAAATGAAAGAGACCCAGTACTTC
-	TRBV7-2	TRBD1	TRBJ1-2	CASSLPGQAGGYTF	TGTGCCAGCAGCTTACCTGGACAGGCGGGCGGCTACACCTTC
many	TRBV29-1	TRBD1	TRBJ2-1	CSAGTGDYNEQFF	TGCAGCGCCGGGACAGGGGACTACAATGAGCAGTTCTTC
few	TRBV4-2	-	TRBJ2-3	CASSQGFAGNFPDTQYF	TGTGCCAGCAGCCAAGGCTTTGCGGGGAATTTCCCAGATACGCAGTATTTT
many	TRBV20-1	TRBD1	TRBJ2-3	CSATGQGGDTQYF	TGCAGTGCCACCGGACAGGGGGGAGATACGCAGTATTTT
few	TRBV20-1	TRBD2	TRBJ2-7	CSARDIAGNYEQYF	TGCAGTGCTAGAGATATAGCGGGGAACTACGAGCAGTACTTC
-	TRBV2	-	TRBJ1-5	CASSEKSADYSNQPQHF	TGTGCCAGCAGTGAAAAGTCAGCCGATTATAGCAATCAGCCCCAGCATTTT
-	TRBV6-2/TRBV6-3	-	TRBJ2-7	CASRYTGLEPYEQYF	TGTGCCAGCAGATACACAGGGTTAGAGCCCTACGAGCAGTACTTC
-	TRBV7-9	TRBD1	TRBJ2-7	CASSLGYTGTDAYEQYF	TGTGCCAGCAGCTTAGGCTACACCGGGACAGATGCCTACGAGCAGTACTTC
-	TRBV6-6	-	TRBJ1-2	CASSQNREGYTF	TGTGCCAGCAGTCAAAACAGGGAAGGCTACACCTTC
-	TRBV28	-	TRBJ2-5	CASRSGGGAETQYF	TGTGCCAGCAGAAGCGGTGGAGGGGCGGAGACCCAGTACTTC
-	TRBV3-1	-	TRBJ2-3	CASSPLGILGTQYF	TGTGCCAGCAGCCCCTTGGGCATTCTTGGTACGCAGTATTTT
-	TRBV15	-	TRBJ2-5	CATSETFRVGAAYQETQYF	TGTGCCACCAGCGAGACGTTCAGGGTAGGGGCCGCCTACCAAGAGACCCAGTACTTC
-	TRBV15	-	TRBJ1-1	CATSREALGDTEAVF	TGTGCCACCAGCAGGGAGGCCTTAGGTGACACTGAAGCTGTCTTT
-	TRBV7-9	-	TRBJ1-2	CASSLSRINYGYTF	TGTGCCAGCAGCTTGAGCCGCATAAACTATGGCTACACCTTC
-	TRBV28	-	TRBJ1-2	CASSWDNANYGYTF	TGTGCCAGCTCTTGGGACAACGCTAACTATGGCTACACCTTC